This TCR beta chain was retrieved from a study of beta chain features in type 1 diabetes. Study overall: When patients were set against healthy donors, age, gender and cell yields were similar. The study examined about 100,000,000 sorted cells across all samples.

This clone has more than one count but fewer than ten. Its target is unknown. The V and J ends lost 4 bases and 3 bases respectively, with 11 bases between them. CDR1 is SGHNT, CDR2 YYREEE, per germline (reference sequence). The CDR3 has 13 residues. Study-wide results and limits: Researchers caution that PCR might favor shorter templates, equally among patients and controls. Shorter TCRB CDR3s, moderately but significantly so, were found in Type 1 diabetes patients in all four CD4+ subsets.

Expressed TCRB transcripts were sequenced because the entire RNA isolate underwent reverse transcription. TCRdb's copy holds only in-frame clones and misses some; the assay was immunoSEQ multiplex PCR. This table holds 300,000 to 350,000 clones, about 13% found once. Sorting of CD4+ naive, central memory, regulatory and stem cell-like memory cells was performed via CD45RO/CCR7/CD25/CD127/CD95/CD27. The chain couples TRBV5-4 to TRBJ2-7; D is possibly TRBD2 (5 bases). The TCR was taken from a young woman with type 1 diabetes. The sample was naive CD4+ T cells from blood. The CDR3 region is CASSVGEIYEQYF. CDR3 sequence (DNA): TGTGCCAGCAGCGTGGGAGAGATCTACGAGCAGTACTTC.